This TCR beta chain derives from a study of CD8+ T cells in alopecia areata. From germline, CDR1 is KGHSH and CDR2 LQKENI. Trimming shortened V by 3 bases and J by 0 bases, and 2 bases separated the two germline ends. This CDR3 contains 12 residues. The sample holds one count of this clone. Its antigen is unidentified. Extraction and reverse transcription of RNA yielded cDNA as the sequencing template. Clones were read by immunoSEQ multiplex PCR, and TCRdb kept only the in-frame ones, dropping some. The data contain roughly 100,000 clones, 55% of them seen just once; the ten biggest clones take up 8% to 10%. Study conclusions and caveats: Clonality was higher in lesional than normal scalp, especially in alopecia totalis/universalis. Scalp sequencing captures resident alphabeta T cells of normal skin too.

Cell sorting on a FACSAria was used to separate CD4+ and CD8+ T cells from the PBMCs. The TCR originated in a human donor in good health. The chain links TRBV18 to TRBJ2-5, with unresolved D. The sample taken for sequencing was CD4+ T cells sorted from blood. This CDR3 reads CASSPYQETQYF. In DNA, the CDR3 is TGTGCCAGCTCACCGTACCAAGAGACCCAGTACTTC.